This T cell receptor (beta chain) was sequenced for a study of response to subunit inactivated influenza vaccine. Study-wide results and limits: A suggestion made by the authors is that each seasonal influenza vaccination recruits few new T cells.

This CDR3 has 10 residues. V was shortened by 8 bases and J by 13 bases, with 12 bases between the two germline ends. From germline, CDR1 is MNHEY and CDR2 SVGEGT. TCRdb processed the RT-PCR reads anew with MiXCR; each CDR3 protein has one entry. Of hundreds of thousands of distinct CDR3 sequences in the sample, around 20% are singletons; the top ten hold about 9.3%. With respect to this clonotype: No antigen is known for it.

This TCR derives from a man aged 45 to 75 who received an inactivated influenza vaccine. The chain combines TRBV6-2 or TRBV6-3 with TRBJ1-5; D may be TRBD1 (6 bases). The input for sequencing was PBMCs from blood, taken about 19 months after vaccination. CDR3 amino acids: CASRGGRQHF. CDR3 bases: TGTGCCAGCCGAGGGGGAAGACAGCATTTT.